One and the same sample provided the 16 T cell receptor beta chains below, sequenced in a study of a mutant IDH1 vaccine in newly diagnosed glioma. Their cognate antigens are unknown. This table comes from immunoSEQ multiplex PCR, and its TCRdb copy is limited to in-frame clones, with some not included. This sample has roughly 50,000 clones; roughly 73% occur once, and the top ten carry approximately 1.8%. Time point here: week 5, during vaccination. Every vaccine dose comprised 300 ug of mutant IDH1 20-mer peptide plus topical imiquimod. Source: PBMCs, taken from a glioma patient whose treatment included an IDH1 peptide vaccine. The source of these receptors is a woman in her 40s with glioma.

As DNA, the CDR3 is TGCGCCAGCAGCTCTAGCGGGGGGACAGATACGCAGTATTTT. Its translation: CASSSSGGTDTQYF. V is TRBV5-1 and J is TRBJ2-3, with 11 positions matching TRBD2. This CDR3 has 14 residues. Germline CDR1 and CDR2: SGHRS and YFSETQ. J gave up 3 bases and V 3 bases, and 0 bases lay outside the gene matches. Using reference TRBV5-1 and TRBJ2-3 for the parts outside the CDR3, the full variable domain is KAGVTQTPRYLIKTRGQQVTLSCSPISGHRSVSWYQQTPGQGLQFLFEYFSETQRNKGNFPGRFSGRQFSNSRSEMNVSTLELGDSALYLCASSSSGGTDTQYFGPGTRLTVL.

The table lists this clone with a few counts. The chain employs TRBV5-1 and TRBJ1-1; D gene uncertain. The germline V and J ends were trimmed by 0 bases and 1 base, with 10 bases remaining between them. The CDR3 extends over 15 amino acids. Germline CDR1 and CDR2: SGHRS and YFSETQ. CDR3 loop: CASSLGGSRNTEAFF. The CDR3 DNA follows: TGCGCCAGCAGCTTGGGTGGGTCGCGGAACACTGAAGCTTTCTTT.

The chain carries TRBV11-2 and TRBJ1-1; 12 bases are a match to TRBD1. Germline CDR1 is SGHAT and CDR2 is FQNNGV. After removal of 4 bases from V and 11 bases from J, the junction contained 5 bases not matched to a gene. This CDR3 has 13 amino acids. The CDR3 sequence: CASSWGQGAGAFF. DNA of the CDR3: TGTGCCAGCAGCTGGGGACAGGGGGCCGGGGCTTTCTTT.

This chain joins TRBV4-1 and TRBJ1-4; 8 bases line up with TRBD1. The CDR3 contains 17 residues. Germline CDR1 is MGHRA and CDR2 is YSYEKL. The ends lost 4 bases at V and 7 bases at J; junction bases unmatched: 14. The CDR3 region is CASSPEGTGGLSEKLFF. The CDR3 DNA reads as TGCGCCAGCAGCCCAGAAGGCACAGGGGGATTGAGTGAAAAACTGTTTTTT.

V usage is TRBV18 and J usage is TRBJ1-6; D gene ambiguous. There are 14 residues in the CDR3. The germline V and J ends were trimmed by 3 bases and 4 bases, with 7 bases remaining between them. Germline values: CDR1 KGHSH, CDR2 LQKENI. In nucleotides, the CDR3 is TGTGCCAGCTCACCGGACGGATATAATTCACCCCTCCACTTT. Translation gives CASSPDGYNSPLHF.

The rearrangement links TRBV10-2 to TRBJ2-1; D is ambiguous. Trimming pared 6 bases from V and 5 bases from J, leaving 11 bases between. The CDR3 is 13 residues long. Per germline, CDR1 WSHSY and CDR2 SAAADI. In DNA, the CDR3 is TGCGCCAGCAGGGTCTCCACAAACAATGAGCAGTTCTTC. Translation gives CASRVSTNNEQFF.

This clone was counted a few times. The chain uses TRBV15 and TRBJ2-5, with D perhaps matching TRBD1 or TRBD2 (5 bases each). The CDR3 runs 19 residues. Germline V gene data show CDR1 as LNHNV and CDR2 as YYDKDF (reference sequence). Trimming took off 0 bases at V and 0 bases at J, with 20 bases between the two ends. The CDR3 spells CATSRDIVMRGVYQETQYF. Written as DNA, the CDR3 is TGTGCCACCAGCAGAGATATCGTGATGAGAGGGGTATACCAAGAGACCCAGTACTTC. Combining the CDR3 with reference TRBV15 and TRBJ2-5 gives the whole variable domain DAMVIQNPRYQVTQFGKPVTLSCSQTLNHNVMYWYQQKSSQAPKLLFHYYDKDFNNEADTPDNFQSRRPNTSFCFLDIRSPGLGDTAMYLCATSRDIVMRGVYQETQYFGPGTRLLVL.

The rearrangement joins TRBV4-1 to TRBJ2-7; 9 bases line up with TRBD2. V shed 5 bases, J shed 6 bases, and the junction held 8 bases outside the gene matches. The CDR3 runs to 14 residues. Germline assignment: CDR1 MGHRA and CDR2 YSYEKL. CDR3 sequence (DNA): TGCGCCAGCAGCTCGGGCGGGGGGGGTCGCGAGCAGTACTTC. This translates into CASSSGGGGREQYF.

This rearrangement joins TRBV6-5 to TRBJ1-2; D unresolved. Trimming took off 0 bases at V and 2 bases at J, with 13 bases between the two ends. CDR1 is MNHEY, CDR2 SVGAGI, per germline. CDR3 length: 16 residues. The chain's CDR3 is CASSYSNRIKNYGYTF. The DNA for the CDR3 is TGTGCCAGCAGTTACTCGAATCGGATTAAGAACTATGGCTACACCTTC.

The genes are TRBV2 and TRBJ2-3; no clear D. The CDR3 runs to 14 residues. Germline loops: CDR1 SNHLY, CDR2 FYNNEI. V lost 9 bases, J lost 2 bases, and 15 bases lay in between. CDR3 residues: CARSDPKFTDTQYF. The CDR3 coding sequence is TGTGCCAGGTCGGACCCCAAATTCACAGATACGCAGTATTTT.

The rearrangement links TRBV15 to TRBJ2-7, with D maybe TRBD1 (6 bases). Between the trimmed V and J ends, which lost 8 bases and 2 bases, there was a span of 16 bases. The CDR3 sequence is 14 residues long. Germline V gene lookup returns CDR1 LNHNV and CDR2 YYDKDF (reference sequence). The CDR3 DNA follows: TGTGCCACCGGGACACCTTCTATCACCTACGAGCAGTACTTC. It codes for CATGTPSITYEQYF.

This rearrangement joins TRBV10-3 to TRBJ1-5, with TRBD1 matching over 7 bases. This CDR3 has 14 residues. Unmatched junction bases numbered 7, after V lost 4 bases and J lost 7 bases. Germline loops: CDR1 ENHRY, CDR2 SYGVKD. CDR3 protein: CAISGQGVGQPQHF. The CDR3 nucleotides read TGTGCCATCAGTGGACAGGGAGTGGGACAGCCCCAGCATTTT.

V and J are TRBV7-3 and TRBJ2-5; TRBD1 aligns across 8 bases. This CDR3 is built from 16 residues. V was pared by 5 bases and J by 2 bases, with 10 bases of the junction left unmatched. CDR1 is SGHTA, CDR2 FQGTGA, per germline. Here the CDR3 reads CASSTKGQGGQETQYF. The CDR3 nucleotides are TGTGCCAGCAGCACAAAAGGACAGGGCGGACAAGAGACCCAGTACTTC. Looking up the rest from reference TRBV7-3 and TRBJ2-5 gives the full variable domain: GAGVSQTPSNKVTEKGKYVELRCDPISGHTALYWYRQSLGQGPEFLIYFQGTGAADDSGLPNDRFFAVRPEGSVSTLKIQRTERGDSAVYLCASSTKGQGGQETQYFGPGTRLLVL.

The genes are TRBV5-1 and TRBJ1-2, with 9 positions matching TRBD1. CDR3 size: 15 residues. V gave up 0 bases and J gave up 3 bases; unmatched junction bases: 3. In germline, CDR1 is SGHRS, CDR2 YFSETQ. The CDR3 sequence is CASSLGTGEDYGYTF. CDR3 nucleotide sequence: TGCGCCAGCAGCTTGGGGACAGGGGAGGACTATGGCTACACCTTC. Full variable domain (remainder filled in from reference TRBV5-1 and TRBJ1-2): KAGVTQTPRYLIKTRGQQVTLSCSPISGHRSVSWYQQTPGQGLQFLFEYFSETQRNKGNFPGRFSGRQFSNSRSEMNVSTLELGDSALYLCASSLGTGEDYGYTFGSGTRLTVV.

As for this clone: Relative to the germline gene, one junction end is altered; a read error may explain this. This chain links TRBV7-7 with TRBJ2-5; 10 nucleotides agree with TRBD2. Germline V gene lookup returns CDR1 SSHAT and CDR2 FNYEAQ (reference sequence). This CDR3 is 15 amino acids long. In nucleotides, the CDR3 is TGTGCTAGCAGCTTAGCGGGGGGCGTTATAGAGACCCAGTACTTC. Amino acids: CASSLAGGVIETQYF.

The count of this clone is one. This chain joins TRBV6-5 and TRBJ2-5; D is uncertain. V lost 6 bases to trimming and J lost 7 bases, with 9 bases between them. Germline assignment: CDR1 MNHEY and CDR2 SVGAGI. This CDR3 spans 11 amino acids. CDR3 protein: CASRALGTQYF. Written as DNA, the CDR3 is TGTGCCAGCAGGGCCTTGGGGACCCAGTACTTC.